These 19 T cell receptor beta chains were all obtained from the same sample, sequenced in a study of blood T cell repertoires in COVID-19. The table came from immunoSEQ multiplex PCR; TCRdb's copy has only in-frame clones and leaves some out. This table has approximately 170,000 clones, around 84% appearing once. The sequencing sample was made of peripheral blood. Receptor source: a woman aged 80 or older with acute or convalescent COVID-19.

The rearrangement joins TRBV19 to TRBJ2-1; 9 bases line up with TRBD2. The CDR3 totals 17 residues. V lost 3 bases to trimming and J lost 7 bases; unmatched junction nucleotides: 13. Germline-derived CDR1 and CDR2 are LNHDA and SQIVND (reference sequence). The CDR3 protein is CASSIVRRGGTLNEQFF. The DNA for the CDR3 is TGTGCCAGTAGTATCGTTCGGCGGGGGGGAACCCTAAATGAGCAGTTCTTC.

J is TRBJ2-5 and V is TRBV15, with D tentatively TRBD1 (5 bases). Germline CDR1 reads LNHNV; CDR2 reads YYDKDF (reference sequence). Trimming stripped 3 bases from V and 2 bases from J, with 16 bases between. The CDR3 has 16 amino acids. The CDR3 region has the DNA TGTGCCACCAGCAGGTTATCCGCCGACAGACAAGAGACCCAGTACTTC. Amino acid sequence: CATSRLSADRQETQYF.

The chain is built from TRBV4-1 and TRBJ2-5; D not resolved. V was pared by 3 bases and J by 7 bases, with 18 bases between. Germline V lookup: CDR1 MGHRA, CDR2 YSYEKL. This CDR3 is 15 amino acids long. The CDR3 protein is CASSHSPTQSRTQYF. The CDR3 DNA reads as TGCGCCAGCAGCCATTCACCGACACAGTCAAGGACCCAGTACTTC.

The chain combines TRBV5-1 with TRBJ2-2, with 9 bases aligning to TRBD1. With V trimmed by 4 bases and J by 7 bases, 11 bases remained unmatched. The CDR3 length is 16 residues. CDR1 and CDR2 (germline): SGHRS, YFSETQ. Written as DNA, the CDR3 is TGCGCCAGCAGCCCGAGAACCGGGACAGGGATCGGGGAGCTGTTTTTT. Amino acid sequence: CASSPRTGTGIGELFF.

The table lists this clone with a count of one. V is TRBV7-9 and J is TRBJ2-3; no definite D call. Germline V gene sequence: CDR1 SEHNR, CDR2 FQNEAQ (reference sequence). V lost 3 bases to trimming and J lost 0 bases, with 10 bases between them. The CDR3 sequence is 15 residues long. This CDR3 is CASSLRSPSTDTQYF. CDR3 coding DNA: TGTGCCAGCAGCTTGCGTTCCCCTAGCACAGATACGCAGTATTTT. The entire variable domain, with the rest obtained from reference TRBV7-9 and TRBJ2-3, is as follows: DTGVSQNPRHKITKRGQNVTFRCDPISEHNRLYWYRQTLGQGPEFLTYFQNEAQLEKSRLLSDRFSAERPKGSFSTLEIQRTEQGDSAMYLCASSLRSPSTDTQYFGPGTRLTVL.

In its sample, this clone was seen once. The chain combines TRBV19 with TRBJ1-2; D gene unclear. The CDR3 runs to 16 residues. V was shortened by 9 bases and J by 6 bases, with 26 bases between the two germline ends. The germline gives CDR1 LNHDA, CDR2 SQIVND (reference sequence). The CDR3 here is CASRYQRIIQNDGYTF. Written as DNA, the CDR3 is TGTGCCAGCCGTTACCAACGAATTATACAGAACGATGGCTACACCTTC.

The V call is TRBV29-1, the J call TRBJ2-4; TRBD2 matches at 14 bases. J was trimmed by 9 bases and V by 4 bases; bases with no gene match: 8. The germline V gene encodes CDR1 SQVTM and CDR2 ANQGSEA. CDR3 size: 15 residues. The CDR3 loop is CSVATSGGAGGIQYF. CDR3 bases: TGCAGCGTTGCGACTAGCGGGGGGGCGGGAGGCATTCAGTACTTC. The entire variable domain, with the rest obtained from reference TRBV29-1 and TRBJ2-4, is as follows: SAVISQKPSRDICQRGTSLTIQCQVDSQVTMMFWYRQQPGQSLTLIATANQGSEATYESGFVIDKFPISRPNLTFSTLTVSNMSPEDSSIYLCSVATSGGAGGIQYFGAGTRLSVL.

The sample holds one count of this clone. V and J are TRBV11-2 and TRBJ2-1; D possibly corresponds to TRBD2 (6 bases). This CDR3 comprises 17 residues. The germline CDR1 and CDR2 sequences are SGHAT and FQNNGV. Trimming cost V 1 base and J 6 bases, with 19 bases left between them. The CDR3 bases are TGTGCCAGCAGCTTAGCAATCAACCCGGTGCGGGGCAATGAGCAGTTCTTC. This encodes CASSLAINPVRGNEQFF.

The V gene is TRBV5-4, the J gene TRBJ2-3; perhaps TRBD1 as D (6 bases). Germline-derived CDR1 and CDR2 are SGHNT and YYREEE (reference sequence). This CDR3 spans 17 amino acids. Deletions cut 4 bases from V and 0 bases from J, with 18 bases between. The CDR3 coding sequence is TGTGCCAGCAGCCCAGGGGTGGGGTCGGCTAGCACAGATACGCAGTATTTT. It encodes CASSPGVGSASTDTQYF.

The chain is built from TRBV25-1 and TRBJ2-5; 11 bases map to TRBD2. Germline-derived CDR1 and CDR2 are MGHDK and SYGVNS. This CDR3 region has 14 residues. V shed 6 bases and J 4 bases; nucleotides not matched to a gene: 4. The CDR3 here is CASSRLAGRETQYF. As DNA, the CDR3 is TGTGCCAGCAGCCGACTAGCGGGGAGAGAGACCCAGTACTTC.

J is TRBJ2-3 and V is TRBV27; TRBD2 agrees at 10 bases. This CDR3 region has 15 residues. The germline CDR1 and CDR2 sequences are MNHEY and SMNVEV (reference sequence). V trimming: 8 bases; J trimming: 4 bases; junction bases outside the gene matches: 9. As DNA, the CDR3 is TGTGCCAGCTGCCAGCGGGGGGGCCTTGCAGATACGCAGTATTTT. Translated, it gives CASCQRGGLADTQYF.

The rearrangement joins TRBV2 to TRBJ1-1; D is ambiguous. Germline loops: CDR1 SNHLY, CDR2 FYNNEI. This CDR3 has 12 amino acids. Between the trimmed V and J ends, which lost 2 bases and 3 bases, there was a span of 4 bases. The CDR3, as DNA: TGTGCCAGCAGTGAACCCTACACTGAAGCTTTCTTT. Encoded protein: CASSEPYTEAFF.

The CDR3 sequence is CASSEGVRTPTNEKLFF. The CDR3 bases are TGTGCCAGCAGTGAAGGGGTCAGGACTCCGACTAATGAAAAACTGTTTTTT. The gene calls are TRBV2 and TRBJ1-4; no firm D call. V was cut by 1 base and J by 2 bases, with 14 bases left in between. Germline V gene sequence: CDR1 SNHLY, CDR2 FYNNEI. This CDR3 spans 17 amino acids.

This chain joins TRBV28 and TRBJ1-4; D remains ambiguous. The CDR3 extends over 17 amino acids. V dropped 2 bases and J dropped 10 bases, with 23 bases sitting between them. Per germline, CDR1 MDHEN and CDR2 SYDVKM. The CDR3 sequence is CASSLHSSLPHNLKLFF. The CDR3, as DNA: TGTGCCAGCAGTTTACATTCGTCACTGCCCCATAATCTAAAACTGTTTTTT.

The chain links TRBV29-1 to TRBJ2-5; perhaps TRBD2 as D (6 bases). V was cut by 2 bases and J by 2 bases, with 12 bases left in between. The CDR3 is 14 amino acids. CDR1 and CDR2 (germline): SQVTM, ANQGSEA. In DNA, the CDR3 is TGCAGCGTTGAAACTAGGAGGGGACAAGAGACCCAGTACTTC. Its translation: CSVETRRGQETQYF. Supplemented by reference TRBV29-1 and TRBJ2-5, the full variable domain reads SAVISQKPSRDICQRGTSLTIQCQVDSQVTMMFWYRQQPGQSLTLIATANQGSEATYESGFVIDKFPISRPNLTFSTLTVSNMSPEDSSIYLCSVETRRGQETQYFGPGTRLLVL.

CDR3 DNA sequence: TGTGCCAGCGCAATATTAACCGGGACAAGGAGTTTCGCTGAAGCTTTCTTT. Its translation: CASAILTGTRSFAEAFF. The chain uses TRBV4-2 and TRBJ1-1; D is perhaps TRBD1 (6 bases). The CDR3 extends over 17 amino acids. V lost 8 bases and J 6 bases, leaving 28 bases between the germline ends. Germline lookup yields CDR1 LGHNA and CDR2 YNFKEQ.

This chain connects TRBV11-1 to TRBJ2-3; 8 nucleotides match TRBD2. The CDR3 runs 15 residues. V trimming: 3 bases; J trimming: 1 base; junction bases outside the gene matches: 3. Looked up from germline, CDR1 is SGHAT and CDR2 is FQDESV (reference sequence). The CDR3, as DNA: TGTGCCAGCAGCTTTTTGACTAGCGGCACAGATACGCAGTATTTT. This gives the protein CASSFLTSGTDTQYF.

The J gene is TRBJ1-6, the V gene TRBV5-4; D may be TRBD1 (6 bases). The germline V gene encodes CDR1 SGHNT and CDR2 YYREEE (reference sequence). The CDR3 has 15 residues. The germline V and J ends were trimmed by 7 bases and 3 bases, with 14 bases remaining between them. CDR3 bases: TGTGCCAGCCAGAGGGGGGGCATCTATAATTCACCCCTCCACTTT. It translates to CASQRGGIYNSPLHF.

V usage is TRBV3-1 (or the pseudogene TRBV3-2) and J usage is TRBJ2-6, with TRBD2 identical over 11 bases. CDR1 and CDR2 from the germline V gene are LGHDT and YNNKEL (reference sequence). The CDR3 covers 18 residues. V trimming: 4 bases; J trimming: 1 base; junction bases outside the gene matches: 6. CDR3 region: CASSLLAGVLSGANVLTF. CDR3 sequence (DNA): TGTGCCAGCAGCCTACTAGCGGGAGTGTTGTCTGGGGCCAACGTCCTGACTTTC.